One T cell receptor (beta chain) is described in this entry. Germline assignment: CDR1 SGHRS and CDR2 YFSETQ. The CDR3 loop spans 16 amino acids. The V gene end was trimmed by 0 bases and the J gene end by 5 bases; junction bases not matched to a gene: 8. Some clones are missing from TCRdb's copy, which holds only in-frame ones; the method was immunoSEQ multiplex PCR. Of 68,000 or so clones in the sample, about 94% were seen once. The source is a man aged 40-49 years with rheumatoid arthritis. What was sequenced was PBMCs. The J gene is TRBJ2-5, the V gene TRBV5-1; 9 bases align to TRBD2. The CDR3 region is CASSLEPSGGTETQYF. In DNA, the CDR3 is TGCGCCAGCAGCTTGGAGCCCAGCGGGGGGACGGAGACCCAGTACTTC.